This TCR beta chain was sequenced in a study of CD8+ T cells in alopecia areata (dated by TCRdb to between 2017 and 2018). In terms of the full investigation: The treated patients took part in an open-label pilot trial in which moderate-to-severe alopecia areata was treated with oral tofacitinib at 5 to 10 mg twice daily. Patients stayed on tofacitinib for 6 to 18 months and then had 6 months of follow-up off drug so that delayed response and recurrence could be assessed. For the treated patients, the SALT score, which quantifies what percentage of scalp surface area is affected, served as the measure of disease severity. In both human patients and the C3H/HeJ mouse model, the study applied high-throughput TCRbeta sequencing to look at T cell clonal expansion in alopecia areata. Human TCRbeta sequencing covered scalp tissue and sorted CD4+ and CD8+ peripheral blood T cells from patchy and totalis/universalis alopecia areata patients and healthy controls. Tofacitinib-treated patients had biopsies at baseline and at 4 and 24 weeks of treatment, with a later scalp biopsy in several patients. Clonality in the scalp was compared among normal scalp (n=4), patchy alopecia areata scalp (n=8), and alopecia totalis/universalis scalp (n=8). RNA was extracted with the PAXgene miRNA kit for fixed scalp, the miRNeasy kit for PBMCs, and the RNeasy kit for mouse skin. TCRbeta CDR3 regions were amplified by immunoSEQ multiplex PCR using 35 Vbeta forward and 13 Jbeta reverse primers.

The paper's findings and limits, for the study overall: Because the treated cohort was small and had just a single nonresponder, larger studies are needed to establish links between baseline CD8+ expansion and response. Compared with normal scalp, lesional scalp had higher clonality and more expanded CD8+ clones, particularly in alopecia totalis/universalis, a pattern that suggests antigenic drive. Many expanded lesional clones persisted in scalp and blood during tofacitinib treatment, which may partly explain relapse after stopping treatment. Resident alphabeta T cells in normal human skin are also sequenced, complicating scalp TCR repertoire analysis, unlike mouse skin dominated by gammadelta T cells. Compared with mice, TCR sequences shared between patients were less clear, possibly partly because of HLA diversity across the patient population. Scalp clonality and the number of expanded CD8+ clones among the top 100 scalp clones were significantly decreased by tofacitinib.

The count of this clone is one. Its antigen remains undetermined. Nothing much larger sits one base from this clone, and base qualities are not available. Taken from the germline V gene, the CDR1 and CDR2 loops are MNHEY and SVGAGI. Relative to germline, V is 0 bases shorter and J is 1 base shorter, with 10 bases between their ends. The CDR3 contains 15 residues, cysteine and phenylalanine counted. Only the CDR3 DNA stays, 45 bases, in frame from base 1. The library was produced with the immunoSEQ multiplex PCR assay. To provide template for TCR sequencing, every sample had RNA extracted and reverse transcribed into cDNA. SuperScript III was used for first-strand cDNA synthesis, primed with a 2:1 mix of oligo-dT and random hexamers. Amplification bias was assessed with a synthetic immune receptor repertoire, and residual bias was removed computationally. The paper's processing steps were these. Raw reads were preprocessed for error removal, and CDR3 was defined according to IMGT conventions as running from the conserved cysteine to phenylalanine. To get clonality, Shannon entropy was normalized by log2 of the number of productive unique TCRs and the result was subtracted from 1. CD4 or CD8 identity of scalp clones was inferred by cross-referencing scalp TCRbeta sequences with sorted blood CD4 and CD8 repertoires. TCRdb's version of the immuneACCESS table is confined to in-frame rearrangements and falls short of the full clone set. An unresolved V gene accounts for under half of the shortfall where checked; the remainder is of unknown origin. V and J calls and clone size follow that table, whereas D and trimming were derived from the DNA. The sample profile shows under 150,000 clones; approximately 55% of them were found once. The ten largest make up about 3.7% of the sample.

The label giving this sample's time point can be read as: less than 30 weeks on oral tofacitinib. The intended sense of this specimen's treatment or condition label: oral pan-JAK inhibitor, 5-10 mg twice daily. Peripheral blood and lesional scalp punch biopsies were obtained from patients with alopecia areata. After PBMCs were isolated by density centrifugation and stained for CD3, CD4 and CD8, a FACSAria was used to sort CD4+ and CD8+ T cells. This clonotype was obtained from a human donor with alopecia areata. The sample in question was CD4+ T cells sorted from blood, obtained at week 24, from a patient treated with tofacitinib. The receptor chain draws on TRBV6-5 and TRBJ2-7; the D gene lacks a confident call. The sequenced DNA is TGTGCCAGCAGTTACTCCTACCGCTTATCCTACGAGCAGTACTTC. Its protein is CASSYSYRLSYEQYF.